These 24 T cell receptor beta chains came from one sample sequenced in a study of shared clonotypes between healthy human individuals. This table comes from immunoSEQ multiplex PCR, and its TCRdb copy is limited to in-frame clones, with some not included. The repertoire holds about 1.1 million clones, 70% to 80% seen once, with approximately 0.9% in the top ten. Sequencing was carried out using memory CD4+ T cells from PBMCs. The subset here: CD45RA-negative fraction. The source of these receptors is a man aged 18-30 years in good health. Some clones in this sample may be carry-over from other donors' samples.

This clone was counted ten times or more. The V call is TRBV5-5, the J call TRBJ1-1; 9 bases map to TRBD1. This CDR3 has 13 amino acids. The ends lost 4 bases at V and 4 bases at J; junction bases unmatched: 2. CDR1 SGHKS and CDR2 YYEKEE come from the germline V gene (reference sequence). The CDR3 reads CASSAGQGTEAFF. In DNA form, the CDR3 reads TGTGCCAGCAGCGCGGGACAGGGCACTGAAGCTTTCTTT.

This clone was seen only once. The J gene is TRBJ1-1, the V gene TRBV25-1; maybe TRBD1 (5 bases). V was pared by 4 bases and J by 10 bases, with 19 bases between. The germline gives CDR1 MGHDK, CDR2 SYGVNS. This CDR3 has 14 residues. CDR3 region: CASSAQSAGLVAFF. The CDR3 DNA follows: TGTGCCAGCAGTGCCCAATCGGCAGGGTTAGTAGCTTTCTTT.

The chain couples TRBV9 to TRBJ2-4, with D maybe TRBD1 (6 bases). Germline V gene data show CDR1 as SGDLS and CDR2 as YYNGEE. CDR3 length: 16 amino acids. V lost 2 bases to trimming and J lost 0 bases, with 12 bases between them. As DNA, the CDR3 is TGTGCCAGCAGCGTCACAGGGTCCCTAGCCAAAAACATTCAGTACTTC. It yields the protein CASSVTGSLAKNIQYF.

The chain combines TRBV2 with TRBJ2-5; D unclear. The J call could be wrong; TRBJ2-7 is a better fit for the DNA end. The CDR3 has 12 amino acids. The germline gives CDR1 SNHLY, CDR2 FYNNEI. The CDR3 DNA follows: TGTGCCAGCAGGGGTGACAACTACGAGCAGTACTTC. Protein product: CASRGDNYEQYF.

This clone showed up many times. The chain carries TRBV5-1 and TRBJ1-5, with D perhaps matching TRBD1 (6 bases). Deletions cut 4 bases from V and 2 bases from J, with 19 bases between. The CDR3 has 17 amino acids. Germline V gene sequence: CDR1 SGHRS, CDR2 YFSETQ. This CDR3 is CASSQRGGRIGNQPQHF. The CDR3 DNA is TGCGCCAGCAGCCAGCGCGGGGGGCGCATTGGCAATCAGCCCCAGCATTTT.

The J gene is TRBJ2-1, the V gene TRBV6-5; 9 positions agree with TRBD1. The germline gives CDR1 MNHEY, CDR2 SVGAGI. The J segment lost 10 bases and the V segment lost 5 bases, leaving 6 bases of the junction unmatched. CDR3 size: 13 residues. Here the CDR3 reads CASSPWDRDEQFF. The CDR3 DNA reads TGTGCCAGCAGTCCCTGGGACAGGGACGAGCAGTTCTTC.

A few counts support this clone. The V and J genes are TRBV7-9 and TRBJ1-1; tentative D call: TRBD1 (5 bases). The V and J ends lost 4 bases and 2 bases respectively, with 8 bases between them. Germline V lookup: CDR1 SEHNR, CDR2 FQNEAQ (reference sequence). This CDR3 is built from 13 residues. The CDR3 reads CASSYRINTEAFF. The CDR3 DNA reads TGTGCCAGCAGCTACAGGATTAACACTGAAGCTTTCTTT.

Remarks on this clone: This may come from a read error, since a much larger clone is one base off. The chain carries TRBV4-3 and TRBJ2-3, with a tentative D call TRBD1 (5 bases). The CDR3 consists of 13 residues. CDR1 and CDR2 (germline): LGHNA, YSLEER. CDR3 sequence: CASKETLGDTKYF. In DNA, the CDR3 is TGCGCCAGCAAGGAGACTCTAGGGGATACGAAGTATTTT.

The V and J genes are TRBV28 and TRBJ1-3, with unresolved D. CDR1 is MDHEN, CDR2 SYDVKM, per germline. V lost 9 bases and J 2 bases, leaving 8 bases between the germline ends. This CDR3 comprises 12 residues. In DNA, the CDR3 is TGTGCCAGTGGAAGGACTGGAAACACCATATATTTT. Its translation: CASGRTGNTIYF. Variable domain in full (rest from reference TRBV28 and TRBJ1-3): DVKVTQSSRYLVKRTGEKVFLECVQDMDHENMFWYRQDPGLGLRLIYFSYDVKMKEKGDIPEGYSVSREKKERFSLILESASTNQTSMYLCASGRTGNTIYFGEGSWLTVV.

This chain uses TRBV5-1 with TRBJ2-5; 8 bases fit TRBD1. The CDR3 has 16 residues. Germline CDR1 is SGHRS and CDR2 is YFSETQ. The V segment lost 4 bases and the J segment 5 bases; nucleotides outside the gene matches: 13. CDR3 region: CASSPTGAGGWETQYF. CDR3 nucleotides: TGCGCCAGCAGCCCCACCGGGGCAGGGGGCTGGGAGACCCAGTACTTC.

CDR3 in amino acids: CASSSGQGLYGYTF. The CDR3 DNA is TGCGCCAGCAGCTCCGGACAGGGTCTATATGGCTACACCTTC. V usage is TRBV5-1 and J usage is TRBJ1-2, with 8 bases matching TRBD1. The CDR3 contains 14 residues. Trimming at V came to 3 bases and at J to 5 bases, leaving 6 bases not matched to a gene. From germline, CDR1 is SGHRS and CDR2 YFSETQ.

On this clone: Since a much larger clone is just one base distant, this may be a read error. Other DNA sequences within the sample encode an identical CDR3. The chain has TRBV6-5 and TRBJ1-1, with D hard to call. The CDR3 consists of 15 residues. Looked up from germline, CDR1 is MNHEY and CDR2 is SVGAGI. This CDR3 reads CASSSIESTYTEAFF. The CDR3 bases are TGTGCCAGCAGTTCCATTGAGTCGACCTACACTGAAGCTTTCTTC.

J is TRBJ1-3 and V is TRBV7-2; no firm D call. The length of the CDR3 is 12 residues. Germline lookup yields CDR1 SGHTA and CDR2 FQGNSA. Trimming shortened V by 1 base and J by 3 bases, and 1 base separated the two germline ends. The CDR3 loop is CASSLGGNTIYF. The CDR3 DNA reads TGTGCCAGCAGCTTAGGTGGAAACACCATATATTTT.

Notes on this clone: A far larger clone lies a single base away; this is likely a read error. The CDR3 DNA sequence: TGCGCCAGCAGCTTGACAGGGATCTATGGCTACACCTTC. It translates to CASSLTGIYGYTF. The V call is TRBV5-1, the J call TRBJ1-2; weak D call: TRBD1 (6 bases). There are 13 residues in the CDR3. CDR1 and CDR2 from the germline V gene are SGHRS and YFSETQ. Trimming took 1 base from V and 4 from J, leaving 8 bases between them.

V gene TRBV6-5 combines with J gene TRBJ2-7; TRBD2 might be the D (7 bases). The V gene's germline CDR1 is MNHEY and CDR2 SVGAGI. Trimming shortened V by 8 bases and J by 6 bases, and 14 bases separated the two germline ends. The CDR3 is made up of 12 amino acids. CDR3 sequence (DNA): TGTGCCAGCGGGAGGGGGGAAGGCGAGCAGTACTTC. Residues: CASGRGEGEQYF.

The chain couples TRBV7-3 to TRBJ2-1; no clear D gene. There are 13 residues in the CDR3. Trimming took off 8 bases at V and 4 bases at J, with 12 bases between the two ends. Germline loops: CDR1 SGHTA, CDR2 FQGTGA. CDR3 amino acids: CASGMGLYNEQFF. In DNA, the CDR3 is TGTGCCAGCGGGATGGGCCTGTACAATGAGCAGTTCTTC.

This clone has a single count. The V gene is TRBV19, the J gene TRBJ1-2; unclear D gene. There are 13 residues in the CDR3. Trimming took off 3 bases at V and 8 bases at J, with 13 bases between the two ends. CDR1 and CDR2 (germline): LNHDA, SQIVND (reference sequence). The CDR3 DNA sequence: TGTGCCAGTAGTATGAAGGGAATCAACGGCTACACCTTC. Residues: CASSMKGINGYTF.

The chain links TRBV5-1 to TRBJ1-1; D remains unclear. CDR3 size: 12 residues. CDR1 is SGHRS, CDR2 YFSETQ, per germline. V was pared by 7 bases and J by 1 base, with 8 bases between. CDR3 nucleotides: TGCGCCAGCTCCCTCTGGAACACTGAAGCTTTCTTT. This translates into CASSLWNTEAFF. Full variable domain (outside the CDR3, taken from reference TRBV5-1 and TRBJ1-1): KAGVTQTPRYLIKTRGQQVTLSCSPISGHRSVSWYQQTPGQGLQFLFEYFSETQRNKGNFPGRFSGRQFSNSRSEMNVSTLELGDSALYLCASSLWNTEAFFGQGTRLTVV.

This rearrangement joins TRBV2 to TRBJ2-5; 10 nucleotides match TRBD2. The J call may be in error: the DNA end matches TRBJ2-7 better. Germline CDR1 and CDR2: SNHLY and FYNNEI. CDR3 length equals 15 residues. For the CDR3, the DNA is TGTGCCAGCAGTTTAATGGCTAGCGGGAGCTACGAGCAGTACTTC. It encodes CASSLMASGSYEQYF.

Turning to this clone: Other DNA sequences from this sample encode an identical CDR3 as well. V is TRBV5-1 and J is TRBJ2-1; no definite D call. V lost 0 bases and J 0 bases, leaving 7 bases between the germline ends. The CDR3 spans 15 residues. The V gene's germline CDR1 is SGHRS and CDR2 YFSETQ. The CDR3 loop is CASSLEPGSYNEQFF. The CDR3 nucleotides read TGCGCCAGCAGCTTGGAGCCTGGCTCCTACAATGAGCAGTTCTTC.

The chain couples TRBV18 to TRBJ1-4; 9 positions match TRBD1. After removal of 3 bases from V and 8 bases from J, the junction contained 10 bases not matched to a gene. Germline V lookup: CDR1 KGHSH, CDR2 LQKENI. This CDR3 has 16 residues. Here the CDR3 reads CASSPTGTGFGEKLFF. In nucleotides, the CDR3 is TGTGCCAGCTCACCGACTGGGACAGGGTTCGGCGAAAAACTGTTTTTT.

This clone has just one count. The rearrangement joins TRBV18 to TRBJ1-4; 8 nucleotides align to TRBD1. The CDR3 has 17 amino acids. V lost 2 bases, J lost 2 bases, and 7 bases stayed unmatched. Germline V gene sequence: CDR1 KGHSH, CDR2 LQKENI. The CDR3 sequence: CASSPSQGESTNEKLFF. CDR3 nucleotides: TGTGCCAGCTCACCATCACAGGGGGAGTCTACTAATGAAAAACTGTTTTTT.

The gene calls are TRBV5-1 and TRBJ2-3; 11 bases map to TRBD2. J lost 4 bases, V lost 0 bases, and 7 bases had no gene match. Germline CDR1 reads SGHRS; CDR2 reads YFSETQ. The CDR3 has 17 residues. CDR3 residues: CASSLGSLAGVPDTQYF. DNA of the CDR3: TGCGCCAGCAGCTTGGGGTCACTAGCGGGAGTCCCAGATACGCAGTATTTT.

Only a few counts were recorded for this clone. V and J are TRBV27 and TRBJ1-4; the D gene is possibly TRBD1 (5 bases). V lost 5 bases, J lost 0 bases, and 7 bases lay in between. The CDR3 runs 14 residues. The V gene's germline CDR1 is MNHEY and CDR2 SMNVEV (reference sequence). CDR3 sequence (DNA): TGTGCCAGCAGTGGGGGGGCAACTAATGAAAAACTGTTTTTT. This codes for CASSGGATNEKLFF.